These 9 T cell receptor beta chains originate from one sample sequenced in a study of shared clonotypes between healthy human individuals. Sequenced by immunoSEQ multiplex PCR; TCRdb stores in-frame clones only, minus some. The sample includes about 1 million clones, 60% to 80% of them seen just once. Sequenced sample: memory CD4+ T cells sorted from blood. Sample subset: CD45RA-negative fraction. All receptors derive from a man aged 18 to 30 in good health.

This chain joins TRBV5-4 and TRBJ1-5; D is possibly TRBD1 (5 bases). Trimming removed 4 bases from V and 0 bases from J, with 11 bases in between. Germline CDR1 is SGHNT and CDR2 is YYREEE (reference sequence). The CDR3 is made up of 15 amino acids. Here the CDR3 DNA reads TGTGCCAGCAGCAAAGACAGTTATAGCAATCAGCCCCAGCATTTT. Amino acid sequence: CASSKDSYSNQPQHF.

There are a few counts of this clone. The CDR3, as DNA: TGTGCCAGCAGTGAGAGCGGGGGGAGAGATAATGAAAAACTGTTTTTT. Residues: CASSESGGRDNEKLFF. This chain links TRBV6-1 with TRBJ1-4; perhaps TRBD1 as D (5 bases). The CDR3 sequence is 16 residues long. V lost 3 bases and J lost 4, with 15 bases in between. Germline values: CDR1 MNHNS, CDR2 SASEGT.

The chain carries TRBV10-1 and TRBJ2-3; possible D gene TRBD2, 5 bases. The CDR3 is made up of 15 amino acids. The germline V gene encodes CDR1 WNHNN and CDR2 SYGVQD (reference sequence). With 3 bases removed from V and 2 bases from J, the gap between germline ends came to 12 bases. DNA of the CDR3: TGCGCCAGCAGTGACCCCCTGACTAACACAGATACGCAGTATTTT. It specifies CASSDPLTNTDTQYF.

CDR3 residues: CASRFSKARQGAKKETQYF. The CDR3, as DNA: TGTGCAAGTCGCTTTTCGAAGGCCCGACAGGGGGCGAAAAAAGAGACCCAGTACTTC. The genes are TRBV12-2 and TRBJ2-5; the table calls TRBD1, which could not be checked here. TRBV12-2 is flagged as a pseudogene. The CDR3 has 19 amino acids.

In the case of this clone: Germline and junction disagree at one end, which may indicate a read error. J is TRBJ2-2 and V is TRBV9, with D hard to call. Germline CDR1 and CDR2: SGDLS and YYNGEE. The CDR3 is 15 amino acids. CDR3 in DNA: TGTGCCAGCACCGTAGGTATTGTAGCAACCGGGGAGCTGTTTTTT. As protein: CASTVGIVATGELFF.

On this clone itself: The sample has other DNA sequences that encode this CDR3 too. The gene calls are TRBV5-1 and TRBJ2-2; 7 positions agree with TRBD1. V lost 3 bases and J lost 0; bases outside the gene matches: 5. Germline CDR1 reads SGHRS; CDR2 reads YFSETQ. The CDR3 has 16 residues. The CDR3, as DNA: TGCGCCAGCAGCTCTACGGGGACAGCGAACACCGGGGAGCTGTTTTTT. Translation gives CASSSTGTANTGELFF.

A remark on this clone: Additional DNA sequences in this sample encode the identical CDR3. CDR3 nucleotides: TGTGCCAGCAGCTTAGCGGCGAGCTCCTACAATGAGCAGTTCTTC. This encodes CASSLAASSYNEQFF. The chain combines TRBV7-2 with TRBJ2-1; D unclear. Trimming took off 0 bases at V and 0 bases at J, with 6 bases between the two ends. CDR1 is SGHTA and CDR2 is FQGNSA in the germline V gene. CDR3 size: 15 residues. Full variable domain (outside the CDR3, taken from reference TRBV7-2 and TRBJ2-1): GAGVSQSPSNKVTEKGKDVELRCDPISGHTALYWYRQSLGQGLEFLIYFQGNSAPDKSGLPSDRFSAERTGGSVSTLTIQRTQQEDSAVYLCASSLAASSYNEQFFGPGTRLTVL.

The chain carries TRBV6-5 and TRBJ1-2; D may be TRBD1 (6 bases). Trimming left V 8 bases short and J 2 bases short, with 9 bases between. The CDR3 covers 12 residues. From germline, CDR1 is MNHEY and CDR2 SVGAGI. CDR3 protein: CASFGGNYGYTF. CDR3 DNA sequence: TGTGCCAGCTTTGGGGGCAACTATGGCTACACCTTC.

V usage is TRBV30 and J usage is TRBJ2-7; TRBD2 is a possible D gene (5 bases). This CDR3 has 12 residues. Germline loops: CDR1 GTSNPN, CDR2 SVGIG (reference sequence). Deletions cut 8 bases from V and 6 bases from J, with 17 bases between. CDR3 residues: CAGRGWAGEQYF. CDR3 bases: TGTGCCGGAAGAGGGTGGGCGGGCGAGCAGTACTTC.